The 30 T cell receptor beta chains in this list originate from one sample, sequenced in a study of Tregs in tolerant kidney transplant recipients (dated by TCRdb to between 2018 and 2021). Library construction relied on the immunoSEQ multiplex PCR assay. Imported from immuneACCESS, the table was reduced by TCRdb to in-frame sequences with V and J called. These copies leave out some clones; in studies compared against another copy, an unresolved V gene accounts for under half, and the cause of the remainder is not known. The sample records around 70,000 clones, roughly 92% of which are singletons. The ten top clones hold 10% to 11% of the sample. Taken with the paper, the label for time point translates to: blood sample drawn before combined kidney and bone marrow transplant. Material: CD8+ T cells from blood, obtained before the transplant. These receptors were taken from a human donor who received a combined kidney and bone marrow transplant.

The V call is TRBV5-4, the J call TRBJ2-7; 7 nucleotides line up with TRBD2. V lost 4 bases and J lost 6; bases outside the gene matches: 7. The CDR3 contains 13 residues. CDR1 and CDR2 from the germline V gene are SGHNT and YYREEE (reference sequence). The CDR3 is CASSQTPSGEQYF. The CDR3 DNA is TGTGCCAGCAGCCAAACACCTAGCGGCGAGCAGTACTTC.

This sequence joins TRBV30 and TRBJ2-7; D uncertain. CDR3 length: 11 residues. Germline-derived CDR1 and CDR2 are GTSNPN and SVGIG (reference sequence). Trimming left V 3 bases short and J 3 bases short, with 6 bases between. In DNA form, the CDR3 reads TGTGCCTGGAGGCGATACTACGAGCAGTACTTC. As protein: CAWRRYYEQYF.

This sequence joins TRBV9 and TRBJ2-1, with a tentative D call TRBD2 (6 bases). This CDR3 contains 11 residues. The V end lost 3 bases, the J end lost 9 bases, and 7 bases lay between the germline ends. CDR1 and CDR2 from the germline V gene are SGDLS and YYNGEE. This CDR3 reads CASSDGGEQFF. DNA for the CDR3: TGTGCCAGCAGCGACGGGGGTGAGCAGTTCTTC.

The chain combines TRBV19 with TRBJ2-2, with D possibly being TRBD1 (6 bases). Trimming left V 5 bases short and J 3 bases short, with 13 bases between. In germline, CDR1 is LNHDA, CDR2 SQIVND (reference sequence). CDR3 length: 15 residues. CDR3 DNA: TGTGCCAGTAGTTTGCTTGCAGGGGACACCGGGGAGCTGTTTTTT. It translates to CASSLLAGDTGELFF.

The chain has TRBV4-1 and TRBJ2-5; 7 nucleotides align to TRBD1. The CDR3 runs 15 residues. V shed 0 bases and J 5 bases; nucleotides not matched to a gene: 6. Germline V gives CDR1 MGHRA, CDR2 YSYEKL. CDR3: CASSQEDQTGETQYF. The DNA for the CDR3 is TGCGCCAGCAGCCAAGAGGATCAGACAGGGGAGACCCAGTACTTC.

This clone occurred once. CDR3 in DNA: TGCAGCGTTGAAGGGCCGCTCGCCTACGAGCAGTACTTC. Its translation is CSVEGPLAYEQYF. The rearrangement joins TRBV29-1 to TRBJ2-7, with D uncertain. The CDR3 extends over 13 amino acids. Germline V CDR1 and CDR2: SQVTM, ANQGSEA. V lost 1 base and J lost 2, with 9 bases in between.

This chain connects TRBV5-1 to TRBJ2-2, with unresolved D. CDR1 and CDR2 (germline): SGHRS, YFSETQ. The V end was cut by 1 base, the J end by 1 base, with 8 bases between. CDR3 length equals 15 residues. In nucleotides, the CDR3 is TGCGCCAGCAGCTTGACTGCACGGAACACCGGGGAGCTGTTTTTT. It encodes CASSLTARNTGELFF. Using reference TRBV5-1 and TRBJ2-2 for the parts outside the CDR3, the full variable domain is KAGVTQTPRYLIKTRGQQVTLSCSPISGHRSVSWYQQTPGQGLQFLFEYFSETQRNKGNFPGRFSGRQFSNSRSEMNVSTLELGDSALYLCASSLTARNTGELFFGEGSRLTVL.

This clone has only one observation. The rearrangement joins TRBV7-3 to TRBJ2-3, with a tentative D call TRBD1 (6 bases). This CDR3 region has 16 residues. Germline CDR1 and CDR2: SGHTA and FQGTGA. With 5 bases removed from V and 0 bases from J, the gap between germline ends came to 15 bases. In DNA, the CDR3 is TGTGCCAGCAGCCCGGTGGGGACACCTAGCACAGATACGCAGTATTTT. Translating it yields CASSPVGTPSTDTQYF.

The gene calls are TRBV7-6 and TRBJ2-7; a possible D gene is TRBD2 (6 bases). CDR1 and CDR2 from the germline V gene are SGHVS and FNYEAQ. The CDR3 length is 13 residues. Trimming pared 1 base from V and 5 bases from J, leaving 9 bases between. For the CDR3, the DNA is TGTGCCAGCAGCTTAGGGGGGGTCAACGAGCAGTACTTC. The encoded protein is CASSLGGVNEQYF.

The chain is built from TRBV6-5 and TRBJ2-7, with D maybe TRBD1 (7 bases). Germline loops: CDR1 MNHEY, CDR2 SVGAGI. The V and J ends lost 4 bases and 2 bases respectively, with 18 bases between them. This CDR3 contains 16 residues. CDR3 sequence reads: CASSFTTGEVAYEQYF. The CDR3 DNA follows: TGTGCCAGCAGTTTCACTACAGGGGAGGTGGCCTACGAGCAGTACTTC.

A note on this clone: The conserved phenylalanine or tryptophan is not found at the CDR3 terminus, so this likely reflects a read error. V usage is TRBV5-4 and J usage is TRBJ1-2; maybe TRBD1 (6 bases). Per germline, CDR1 SGHNT and CDR2 YYREEE (reference sequence). V lost 1 base and J 8 bases, leaving 15 bases between the germline ends. There are 14 residues in the CDR3. CDR3 sequence reads: CASSLQVQGIGYTL. The CDR3, as DNA: TGTGCCAGCAGCTTGCAAGTACAGGGCATAGGCTACACCCTC.

V usage is TRBV11-2 and J usage is TRBJ2-7; 8 bases agree with TRBD2. CDR3 size: 14 residues. The V gene's germline CDR1 is SGHAT and CDR2 FQNNGV. The junction had 5 bases not matched to a gene; V was cut back by 3 bases and J by 4 bases. CDR3 nucleotide sequence: TGTGCCAGCAGCTTCGGCACTAGCGGATACGAGCAGTACTTC. Protein product: CASSFGTSGYEQYF.

This clone was seen a handful of times. The V and J genes are TRBV2 and TRBJ1-1; maybe TRBD1 (5 bases). V lost 6 bases to trimming and J lost 4 bases, with 9 bases between them. CDR1 SNHLY and CDR2 FYNNEI come from the germline V gene. The CDR3 loop spans 12 amino acids. CDR3 sequence: CASRKGITEAFF. In DNA form, the CDR3 reads TGTGCCAGCAGGAAGGGGATCACTGAAGCTTTCTTT.

The chain uses TRBV6-5 and TRBJ2-1; the D gene is possibly TRBD2 (5 bases). Germline V gives CDR1 MNHEY, CDR2 SVGAGI. This CDR3 is built from 15 residues. Trimming pared 4 bases from V and 9 bases from J, leaving 19 bases between. As DNA, the CDR3 is TGTGCCAGCAGTTCCCCGGGATACCAATTCGGTGAGCAGTTCTTC. Translating gives CASSSPGYQFGEQFF.

J is TRBJ2-7 and V is TRBV7-9; 11 bases fit TRBD1. Germline V gene sequence: CDR1 SEHNR, CDR2 FQNEAQ (reference sequence). V lost 4 bases to trimming and J lost 1 base; unmatched junction nucleotides: 3. The length of the CDR3 is 15 residues. The CDR3 bases are TGTGCCAGCAGCTCCGGGACAGGGGGATCCTACGAGCAGTACTTC. It is translated as CASSSGTGGSYEQYF.

V is TRBV6-5 and J is TRBJ2-3, with 10 nucleotides matching TRBD2. The ends lost 5 bases at V and 4 bases at J; junction bases unmatched: 6. The CDR3 loop spans 15 amino acids. From germline, CDR1 is MNHEY and CDR2 SVGAGI. The CDR3 spells CASSVSSGSSDTQYF. For the CDR3, the DNA is TGTGCCAGCAGTGTCTCTAGCGGGAGTTCAGATACGCAGTATTTT.

The chain employs TRBV9 and TRBJ2-1, with D possibly matching TRBD2 (6 bases). Trimming shortened V by 4 bases and J by 5 bases, and 10 bases separated the two germline ends. This CDR3 comprises 13 residues. Germline CDR1 is SGDLS and CDR2 is YYNGEE. The CDR3: CASSRTINNEQFF. The CDR3 DNA follows: TGTGCCAGCAGCCGGACTATAAACAATGAGCAGTTCTTC.

The chain links TRBV5-6 to TRBJ1-2; D remains unclear. Germline loops: CDR1 SGHDT, CDR2 YYEEEE. V lost 1 base and J 7 bases, leaving 8 bases between the germline ends. The CDR3 is 12 amino acids. The CDR3 coding sequence is TGTGCCAGCAGCTTGAATTCAGGTGGCTACACCTTC. This encodes CASSLNSGGYTF. Drawing the rest from reference TRBV5-6 and TRBJ1-2, the complete variable domain is DAGVTQSPTHLIKTRGQQVTLRCSPKSGHDTVSWYQQALGQGPQFIFQYYEEEERQRGNFPDRFSGHQFPNYSSELNVNALLLGDSALYLCASSLNSGGYTFGSGTRLTVV.

The rearrangement uses TRBV9 and TRBJ1-4; TRBD1 agrees at 8 bases. Germline trimming cut 0 bases from V and 4 bases from J; bases unmatched to any gene: 2. The CDR3 runs to 15 residues. The germline CDR1 and CDR2 sequences are SGDLS and YYNGEE. The CDR3 sequence: CASSVVTGVNEKLFF. DNA for the CDR3: TGTGCCAGCAGCGTAGTGACAGGGGTTAATGAAAAACTGTTTTTT.

The chain recombines TRBV13 with TRBJ2-3, with a tentative D call TRBD2 (6 bases). The CDR3 is 17 amino acids. Germline lookup yields CDR1 PRHDT and CDR2 FYEKMQ (reference sequence). The V end was cut by 0 bases, the J end by 1 base, with 14 bases between. The CDR3 region has the DNA TGTGCCAGCAGCTTAGGCCTCGGAGGGGCAGGCACAGATACGCAGTATTTT. This codes for CASSLGLGGAGTDTQYF. Full variable domain (remainder filled in from reference TRBV13 and TRBJ2-3): AAGVIQSPRHLIKEKRETATLKCYPIPRHDTVYWYQQGPGQDPQFLISFYEKMQSDKGSIPDRFSAQQFSDYHSELNMSSLELGDSALYFCASSLGLGGAGTDTQYFGPGTRLTVL.

In DNA form, the CDR3 reads TGCGCCAGCAGCCCCTCAGGGGGAAACACCGGGGAGCTGTTTTTT. Amino acids: CASSPSGGNTGELFF. The chain combines TRBV4-3 with TRBJ2-2, with 7 positions matching TRBD1. Trimming removed 4 bases from V and 2 bases from J; junction bases left unmatched: 4. Germline CDR1 reads LGHNA; CDR2 reads YSLEER. The CDR3 covers 15 residues.

This clone was recorded a few times. V gene TRBV14 combines with J gene TRBJ2-3; 8 bases agree with TRBD2. Germline values: CDR1 SGHDN, CDR2 FVKESK. This CDR3 contains 16 residues. Trimming removed 6 bases from V and 4 bases from J; junction bases left unmatched: 12. The CDR3 DNA reads TGTGCCAGCAGTCATGGATGGACTAGCAACGCAGATACGCAGTATTTT. The encoded protein is CASSHGWTSNADTQYF.

The gene calls are TRBV6-5 and TRBJ2-7; D may be TRBD2 (6 bases). V dropped 4 bases and J dropped 5 bases, with 6 bases sitting between them. CDR1 and CDR2 from the germline V gene are MNHEY and SVGAGI. This CDR3 region has 11 residues. CDR3 region: CASSWGDEQYF. CDR3 nucleotides: TGTGCCAGCAGTTGGGGGGACGAGCAGTACTTC.

This chain links TRBV7-9 with TRBJ2-3, with D tentatively TRBD2 (5 bases). Germline lookup yields CDR1 SEHNR and CDR2 FQNEAQ (reference sequence). V lost 7 bases to trimming and J lost 2 bases, with 19 bases between them. The CDR3 has 16 amino acids. DNA for the CDR3: TGTGCCAGCACCCCCCTAGCCCCGCTGGACACAGATACGCAGTATTTT. Translation gives CASTPLAPLDTDTQYF.

This clone came up once. The chain has TRBV13 and TRBJ2-2; D gene unclear. Germline V gene sequence: CDR1 PRHDT, CDR2 FYEKMQ (reference sequence). V gave up 2 bases and J gave up 1 base, with 11 bases separating them. CDR3 size: 16 residues. CDR3 coding DNA: TGTGCCAGCAGCTTAAGATTAGCTGAGAACACCGGGGAGCTGTTTTTT. Encoded protein: CASSLRLAENTGELFF. Full variable domain (rest looked up from reference TRBV13 and TRBJ2-2): AAGVIQSPRHLIKEKRETATLKCYPIPRHDTVYWYQQGPGQDPQFLISFYEKMQSDKGSIPDRFSAQQFSDYHSELNMSSLELGDSALYFCASSLRLAENTGELFFGEGSRLTVL.

The V and J genes are TRBV13 and TRBJ2-3, with TRBD2 identical over 11 bases. The CDR3 is 16 residues long. Germline loops: CDR1 PRHDT, CDR2 FYEKMQ (reference sequence). V lost 5 bases to trimming and J lost 4 bases; unmatched junction nucleotides: 8. The CDR3 nucleotides are TGTGCCAGCAGCGATAGCGGGGGGGCCTTGTCAGATACGCAGTATTTT. Protein: CASSDSGGALSDTQYF.

The chain carries TRBV7-8 and TRBJ1-2; TRBD1 agrees at 7 bases. CDR1 SGHVS and CDR2 FQNEAQ come from the germline V gene. The V gene end was trimmed by 0 bases and the J gene end by 4 bases; junction bases not matched to a gene: 11. The CDR3 length is 17 residues. Here the CDR3 reads CASSLAGRGLVAYGYTF. CDR3 bases: TGTGCCAGCAGCTTAGCCGGGAGGGGGCTGGTAGCCTATGGCTACACCTTC.

This chain connects TRBV7-6 to TRBJ2-4; D not resolved. V lost 0 bases, J lost 5 bases, and 5 bases lay in between. The CDR3 is 13 amino acids. Per the germline V gene, CDR1 is SGHVS and CDR2 is FNYEAQ. In DNA form, the CDR3 reads TGTGCCAGCAGCTTAGCTCGGGAAAACATTCAGTACTTC. This translates into CASSLARENIQYF.

The chain has TRBV5-8 and TRBJ1-3; D not resolved. Trimming took off 4 bases at V and 4 bases at J, with 18 bases between the two ends. There are 16 residues in the CDR3. Germline assignment: CDR1 SGHTS and CDR2 YDEGEE. The CDR3 sequence: CASSPDTEGNGNTIYF. DNA for the CDR3: TGTGCCAGCAGCCCTGATACAGAAGGCAACGGAAACACCATATATTTT.

The chain's CDR3 is CSVETDRGNTDTQYF. CDR3 nucleotide sequence: TGCAGCGTTGAAACGGACAGGGGGAACACAGATACGCAGTATTTT. The chain uses TRBV29-1 and TRBJ2-3, with 10 bases lining up with TRBD1. The CDR3 totals 15 residues. The junction had 4 bases not matched to a gene; V was cut back by 2 bases and J by 2 bases. Per germline, CDR1 SQVTM and CDR2 ANQGSEA.